Included here is one TCR beta chain sequence, with context. Antigen unknown. These data are taken from a study of cytomegalovirus exposure and HLA in healthy donors. Study-level results: In an earlier analysis, most TCR beta V segments were productive about 87% or about 30% of the time. Among the most significant clusters, several appeared linked to common viral pathogens in a later analysis. One cluster of highly shared sequence variants probably arose as a sequencing artifact.

This PCR relied on a set of 60 Vbeta primers and 13 Jbeta primers. Here immunoSEQ multiplex PCR was the method, and the copy in TCRdb shows in-frame clones only, minus some. The record lists about 140,000 clones, of which the ten most abundant hold about 2.2%. Per the germline V gene, CDR1 is SGHVS and CDR2 is FQNEAQ. CDR3 length: 14 amino acids. Germline trimming cut 5 bases from V and 5 bases from J; bases unmatched to any gene: 9. The chain carries TRBV7-8 and TRBJ2-7; 7 bases align to TRBD2. Specimen: PBMCs. This TCR was sampled from a woman under 30 in good health and CMV-seronegative. CDR3 nucleotides: TGTGCCAGCAGCCCGGAGTGGGGGGGAGACGAGCAGTACTTC. Protein product: CASSPEWGGDEQYF.